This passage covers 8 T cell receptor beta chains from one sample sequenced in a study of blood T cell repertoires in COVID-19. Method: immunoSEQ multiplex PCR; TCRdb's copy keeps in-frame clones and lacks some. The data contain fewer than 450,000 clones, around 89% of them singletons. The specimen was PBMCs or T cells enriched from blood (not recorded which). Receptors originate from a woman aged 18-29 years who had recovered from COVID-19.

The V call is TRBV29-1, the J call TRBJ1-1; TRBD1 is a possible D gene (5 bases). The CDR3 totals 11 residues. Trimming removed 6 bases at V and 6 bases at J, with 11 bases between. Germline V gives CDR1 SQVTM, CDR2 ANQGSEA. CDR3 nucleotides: TGCAGCGTCAAAGGGGCGGCTGAAGCTTTCTTT. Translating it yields CSVKGAAEAFF.

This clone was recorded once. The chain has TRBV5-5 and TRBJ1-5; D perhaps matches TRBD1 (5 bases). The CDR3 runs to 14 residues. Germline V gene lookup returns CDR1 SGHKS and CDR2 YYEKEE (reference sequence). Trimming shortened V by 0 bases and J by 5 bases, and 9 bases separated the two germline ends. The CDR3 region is CASSLDRNYQPQHF. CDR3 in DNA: TGTGCCAGCAGCTTGGACAGGAACTATCAGCCCCAGCATTTT.

DNA of the CDR3: TGTGCCAGCAGCTTGGACCAGGCCTTTAATTCACCCCTCCACTTT. This encodes CASSLDQAFNSPLHF. This sequence joins TRBV5-4 and TRBJ1-6; D not resolved. The V gene lost 0 bases and the J gene lost 6 bases, with 10 bases spanning the gap. The CDR3 length is 15 residues. CDR1 is SGHNT and CDR2 is YYREEE in the germline V gene (reference sequence).

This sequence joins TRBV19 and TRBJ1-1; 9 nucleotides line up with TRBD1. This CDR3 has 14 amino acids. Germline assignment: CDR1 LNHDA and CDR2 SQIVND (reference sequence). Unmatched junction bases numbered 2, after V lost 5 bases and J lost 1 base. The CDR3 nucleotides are TGTGCCAGTAGTGTGACAGGGGGGAACACTGAAGCTTTCTTT. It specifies CASSVTGGNTEAFF. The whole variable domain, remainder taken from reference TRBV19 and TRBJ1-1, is DGGITQSPKYLFRKEGQNVTLSCEQNLNHDAMYWYRQDPGQGLRLIYYSQIVNDFQKGDIAEGYSVSREKKESFPLTVTSAQKNPTAFYLCASSVTGGNTEAFFGQGTRLTVV.

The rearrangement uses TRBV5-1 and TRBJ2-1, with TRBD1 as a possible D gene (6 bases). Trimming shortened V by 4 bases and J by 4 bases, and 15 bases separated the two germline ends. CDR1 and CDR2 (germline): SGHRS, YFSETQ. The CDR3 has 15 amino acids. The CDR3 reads CASSITGQTYNEQFF. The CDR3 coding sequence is TGCGCCAGCAGCATAACAGGGCAGACTTACAATGAGCAGTTCTTC.

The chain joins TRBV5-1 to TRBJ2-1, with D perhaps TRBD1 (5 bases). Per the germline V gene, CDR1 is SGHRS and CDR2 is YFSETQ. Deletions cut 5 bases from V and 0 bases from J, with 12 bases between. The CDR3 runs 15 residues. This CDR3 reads CASRIAGISYNEQFF. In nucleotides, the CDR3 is TGCGCCAGCAGAATTGCAGGGATCTCCTACAATGAGCAGTTCTTC.

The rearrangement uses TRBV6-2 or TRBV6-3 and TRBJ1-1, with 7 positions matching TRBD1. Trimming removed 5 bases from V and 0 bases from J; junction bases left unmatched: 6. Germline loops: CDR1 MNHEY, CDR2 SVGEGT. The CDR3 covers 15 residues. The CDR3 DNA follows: TGTGCCAGCAGTAGGGACGACAGGGTGAACACTGAAGCTTTCTTT. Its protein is CASSRDDRVNTEAFF.

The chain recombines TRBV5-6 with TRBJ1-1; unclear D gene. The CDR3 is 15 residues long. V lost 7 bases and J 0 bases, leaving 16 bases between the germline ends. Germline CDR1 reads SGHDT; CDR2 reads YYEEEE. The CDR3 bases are TGTGCCAGCCTACAGATACGGCATTTGAACACTGAAGCTTTCTTT. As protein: CASLQIRHLNTEAFF.